Listed here is a single T cell receptor beta chain. This entry is derived from a study of shared clonotypes between healthy human individuals. TCRdb's table, derived via immunoSEQ multiplex PCR, lists solely in-frame clones and lacks some. Of more than 2 million clones listed, around 95% are singletons. The CDR3 is 14 amino acids. V lost 6 bases, J lost 4 bases, and 6 bases stayed unmatched. The germline V gene has CDR1 LNHDA and CDR2 SQIVND (reference sequence). The origin of this receptor is a man aged 18 to 30 in good health. The chain links TRBV19 to TRBJ1-5; 7 bases are a match to TRBD1. The sequenced sample consisted of naive CD4+ T cells sorted from blood. The subset denotes: CD45RA+ positively selected. The CDR3 sequence: CASRGDSTNQPQHF. The DNA for the CDR3 is TGTGCCAGTAGGGGGGACAGTACTAATCAGCCCCAGCATTTT.